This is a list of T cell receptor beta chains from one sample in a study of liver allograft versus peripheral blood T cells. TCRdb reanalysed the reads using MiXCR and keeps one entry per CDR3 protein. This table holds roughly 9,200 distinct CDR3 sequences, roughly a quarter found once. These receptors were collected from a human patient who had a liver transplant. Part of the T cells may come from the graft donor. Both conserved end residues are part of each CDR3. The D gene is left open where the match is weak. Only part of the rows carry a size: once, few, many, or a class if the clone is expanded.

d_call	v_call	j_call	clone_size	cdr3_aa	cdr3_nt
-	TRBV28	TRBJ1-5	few	CASSLFLIARGRSNQPQHF	TGTGCCAGCAGTTTATTCTTAATTGCGCGGGGCAGGAGCAATCAGCCCCAGCATTTT
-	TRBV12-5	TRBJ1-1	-	CASGLAPDTEAFF	TGTGCTAGTGGTTTGGCACCTGACACTGAAGCTTTCTTT
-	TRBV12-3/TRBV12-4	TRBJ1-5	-	CASSIRDQPQHF	TGTGCCAGCAGTATTAGGGATCAGCCCCAGCATTTT
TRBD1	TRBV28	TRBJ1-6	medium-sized	CASRTGAAHSPLHF	TGTGCCAGCAGGACAGGGGCCGCTCATTCACCCCTCCACTTT
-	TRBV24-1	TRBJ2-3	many	CATSDPSTDTQYF	TGTGCCACCAGTGACCCTAGCACAGATACGCAGTATTTT
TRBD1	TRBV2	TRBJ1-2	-	CASTLTWTGAYGYTF	TGTGCCAGCACCTTAACCTGGACAGGGGCCTATGGCTACACCTTC
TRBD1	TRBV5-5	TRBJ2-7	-	CASSSGQGAYEQYF	TGTGCCAGCAGCTCGGGACAGGGTGCCTACGAGCAGTACTTC
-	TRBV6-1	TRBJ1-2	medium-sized	CASSEDIGARYTF	TGTGCCAGCAGTGAAGACATCGGGGCACGCTACACCTTC
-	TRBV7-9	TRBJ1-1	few	CASSSNPNTEAFF	TGTGCCAGCAGCTCGAACCCGAACACTGAAGCTTTCTTT
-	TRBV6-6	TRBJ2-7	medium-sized	CASTSEVEVYEQYF	TGTGCCAGCACCTCGGAGGTGGAGGTCTACGAGCAGTACTTC
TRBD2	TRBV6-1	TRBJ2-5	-	CASKRTSGIQETQYF	TGTGCCAGCAAGCGAACTAGCGGAATACAAGAGACCCAGTACTTC
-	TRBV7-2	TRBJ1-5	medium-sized	CASSLSRGDQPQHF	TGTGCCAGCAGCTTAAGCAGGGGAGATCAGCCCCAGCATTTT
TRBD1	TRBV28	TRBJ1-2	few	CASEDRDHGYTF	TGTGCCAGCGAGGACAGGGACCATGGCTACACCTTC
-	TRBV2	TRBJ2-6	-	CASSTTLSGANVLTF	TGTGCCAGCAGTACTACCCTCTCTGGGGCCAACGTCCTGACTTTC
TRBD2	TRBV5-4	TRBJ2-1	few	CASSLDGAGGPREQFF	TGTGCCAGCAGCTTGGATGGGGCGGGAGGGCCAAGGGAGCAGTTCTTC
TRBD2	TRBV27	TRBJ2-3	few	CASSRSTGGEYTDTQYF	TGTGCCAGCAGCCGGAGTACGGGGGGGGAATACACAGATACGCAGTATTTT
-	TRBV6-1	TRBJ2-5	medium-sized	CASSDGNLKETQYF	TGTGCCAGCAGTGATGGGAACCTCAAAGAGACCCAGTACTTC
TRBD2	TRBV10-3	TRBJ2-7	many	CAITPGTSGMDEQYF	TGTGCCATCACCCCCGGGACTAGCGGGATGGACGAGCAGTACTTC
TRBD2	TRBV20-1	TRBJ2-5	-	CSAGTSGSQETQYF	TGCAGTGCCGGGACTAGCGGGAGTCAAGAGACCCAGTACTTC
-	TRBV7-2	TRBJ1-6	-	CASSSVQGTRSPLHF	TGTGCCAGCAGCTCCGTACAGGGTACTCGGTCACCCCTCCACTTT
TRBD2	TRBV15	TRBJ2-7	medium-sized	CATSTMGLAGMYEQYF	TGTGCCACCAGCACGATGGGACTAGCGGGAATGTACGAGCAGTACTTC
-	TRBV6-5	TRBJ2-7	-	CASSSNSNEQYF	TGTGCCAGCAGTTCTAACAGCAATGAGCAGTACTTC
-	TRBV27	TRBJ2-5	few	CASSFSGTTGETQYF	TGTGCCAGCAGTTTCTCCGGGACAACGGGGGAGACCCAGTACTTC
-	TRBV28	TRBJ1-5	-	CATFRRINQPQHF	TGTGCCACCTTTCGGCGGATCAATCAGCCCCAGCATTTT
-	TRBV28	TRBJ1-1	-	CASSRVNTEAFF	TGTGCCAGCTCTAGGGTGAACACTGAAGCTTTCTTT
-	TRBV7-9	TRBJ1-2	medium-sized	CASSHNLDSYGYTF	TGTGCCAGCAGCCACAACCTCGACAGCTATGGCTACACCTTC
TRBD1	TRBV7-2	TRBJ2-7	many	CASSTTGQGWGEQYF	TGTGCCAGCAGCACGACGGGACAGGGATGGGGCGAGCAGTACTTC
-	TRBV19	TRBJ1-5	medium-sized	CASSTNHQGGQPQHF	TGTGCCAGTAGTACGAATCATCAGGGAGGTCAGCCCCAGCATTTT
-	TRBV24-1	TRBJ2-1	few	CATSEGVSEQFF	TGTGCCACCAGTGAAGGGGTTAGTGAGCAGTTCTTC
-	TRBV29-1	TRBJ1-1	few	CSVKGSLNTEAFF	TGCAGCGTTAAGGGGAGTCTGAACACTGAAGCTTTCTTT
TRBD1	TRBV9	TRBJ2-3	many	CASSVDGTGGTDTQYF	TGTGCCAGCAGCGTAGACGGGACAGGGGGCACAGATACGCAGTATTTT
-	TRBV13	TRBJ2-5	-	CASSQEGGAGETQYF	TGTGCCAGCAGCCAAGAGGGGGGGGCCGGGGAGACCCAGTACTTC
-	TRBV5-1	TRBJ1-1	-	CASSLEEDLNTEAFF	TGCGCCAGCAGCTTGGAGGAGGACCTGAACACTGAAGCTTTCTTT
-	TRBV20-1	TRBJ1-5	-	CSASGAGGGQPQHF	TGCAGTGCTAGCGGGGCGGGGGGCGGGCAGCCCCAGCATTTT
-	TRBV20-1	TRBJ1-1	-	CSAQHENTEAFF	TGCAGTGCTCAACATGAGAACACTGAAGCTTTCTTT
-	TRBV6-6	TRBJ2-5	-	CASSPGGTLRVGETQYF	TGTGCCAGCAGTCCGGGCGGGACTTTAAGGGTCGGAGAGACCCAGTACTTC
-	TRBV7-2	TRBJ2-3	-	CASSPWADTQYF	TGTGCCAGCAGCCCCTGGGCAGATACGCAGTATTTT
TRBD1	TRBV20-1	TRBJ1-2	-	CSARDHRGGYGYTF	TGCAGTGCTAGAGACCACAGGGGAGGGTATGGCTACACCTTC
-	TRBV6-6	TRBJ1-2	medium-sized	CASSYSGLRNGYTF	TGTGCCAGCAGTTACTCCGGGCTCCGGAATGGCTACACCTTC
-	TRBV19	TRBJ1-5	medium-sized	CASSKEVSTPQHF	TGTGCCAGTAGTAAGGAGGTGTCGACGCCCCAGCATTTT
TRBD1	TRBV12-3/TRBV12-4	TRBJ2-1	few	CASRGTGTTFYNEQFF	TGTGCCAGCAGGGGGACAGGGACGACCTTCTACAATGAGCAGTTCTTC
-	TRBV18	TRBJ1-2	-	CASSPGEGAYGYTF	TGTGCCAGCTCACCAGGGGAAGGTGCCTATGGCTACACCTTC
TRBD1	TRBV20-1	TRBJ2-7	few	CSGGSGGVYEQYF	TGCAGTGGGGGGTCAGGGGGTGTCTACGAGCAGTACTTC
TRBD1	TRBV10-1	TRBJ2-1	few	CASTRDRENEQFF	TGCGCCAGCACCCGGGACAGAGAAAATGAGCAGTTCTTC
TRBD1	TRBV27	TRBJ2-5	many	CASSLRTGQETQYF	TGTGCCAGCAGCCTACGGACAGGCCAAGAGACCCAGTACTTC
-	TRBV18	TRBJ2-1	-	CASSRRTEAYNEQFF	TGTGCCAGCTCACGTAGGACAGAGGCCTACAATGAGCAGTTCTTC
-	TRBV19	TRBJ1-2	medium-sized	CASRRTTNYGYTF	TGTGCCAGTCGACGGACAACTAACTATGGCTACACCTTC
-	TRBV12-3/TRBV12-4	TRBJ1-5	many	CASSPAGGSNQPQHF	TGTGCCAGCAGTCCAGCGGGGGGGAGCAATCAGCCCCAGCATTTT
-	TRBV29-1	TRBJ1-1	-	CSVVGEGGKETEAFF	TGCAGCGTCGTAGGAGAGGGGGGAAAAGAGACTGAAGCTTTCTTT
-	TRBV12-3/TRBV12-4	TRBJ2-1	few	CASSGSLPRDEQFF	TGTGCCAGCAGTGGGTCCCTTCCGAGGGATGAGCAGTTCTTC
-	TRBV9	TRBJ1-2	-	CASSVGPRPRSYGYTF	TGTGCCAGCAGCGTAGGTCCGAGACCAAGAAGCTATGGCTACACCTTC
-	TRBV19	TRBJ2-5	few	CASSIIRGAQETQYF	TGTGCCAGTAGTATCATCAGGGGCGCCCAAGAGACCCAGTACTTC
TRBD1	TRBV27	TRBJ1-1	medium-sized	CASSFQGGGEAFF	TGTGCCAGCAGTTTCCAGGGGGGCGGTGAAGCTTTCTTT
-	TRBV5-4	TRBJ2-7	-	CASSPAPDLYEQYF	TGTGCCAGCAGCCCAGCGCCGGACCTCTACGAGCAGTACTTC
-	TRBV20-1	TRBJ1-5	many	CSAQFSNQPQHF	TGCAGTGCCCAATTTAGCAATCAGCCCCAGCATTTT
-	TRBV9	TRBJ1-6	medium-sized	CASSVESWASPLHF	TGTGCCAGCAGCGTAGAGAGTTGGGCTTCACCCCTCCACTTT
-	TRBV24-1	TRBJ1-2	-	CATSDFTGLSYTF	TGTGCCACCAGTGACTTTACGGGGTTAAGCTACACCTTC
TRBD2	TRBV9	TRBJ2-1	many	CASSVGGAGGTPAEQFF	TGTGCCAGCAGCGTCGGGGGGGCGGGAGGTACCCCAGCTGAGCAGTTCTTC
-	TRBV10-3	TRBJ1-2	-	CAITLGQYYGYTF	TGTGCCATCACCCTTGGACAGTACTATGGCTACACCTTC